The 30 T cell receptor beta chains reported below all come from one sample, sequenced in a study of glioma-infiltrating T cells after dendritic cell vaccination. Only in-frame clones appear in the TCRdb table, and some are missing; sequencing was by immunoSEQ multiplex PCR. The sample records approximately 50,000 clones, around nine tenths being singletons. Stated time point: after dendritic cell vaccination, including at tumor progression/relapse. The sequenced sample was blood, obtained after dendritic cell vaccination. Receptor source: a human donor with glioblastoma.

The rearrangement joins TRBV28 to TRBJ2-7; D call uncertain. Looked up from germline, CDR1 is MDHEN and CDR2 is SYDVKM. This CDR3 comprises 13 residues. The ends were cut back, 3 bases at V and 1 base at J, with 7 bases in the middle. DNA of the CDR3: TGTGCCAGCAGTTTGAGCCAATCCTACGAGCAGTACTTC. This gives the protein CASSLSQSYEQYF.

The genes are TRBV7-6 and TRBJ2-1; D may be TRBD2 (5 bases). The CDR3 totals 14 residues. V was pared by 4 bases and J by 5 bases, with 12 bases between. CDR1 is SGHVS, CDR2 FNYEAQ, per germline. The CDR3 bases are TGTGCCAGCAGCTGGGCCTTGGAGGACAATGAGCAGTTCTTC. Translated: CASSWALEDNEQFF. Supplemented by reference TRBV7-6 and TRBJ2-1, the full variable domain reads GAGVSQSPRYKVTKRGQDVALRCDPISGHVSLYWYRQALGQGPEFLTYFNYEAQQDKSGLPNDRFSAERPEGSISTLTIQRTEQRDSAMYRCASSWALEDNEQFFGPGTRLTVL.

The chain couples TRBV10-3 to TRBJ2-1; TRBD1 is a possible D gene (6 bases). V lost 4 bases and J 0 bases, leaving 22 bases between the germline ends. This CDR3 comprises 19 residues. Germline CDR1 is ENHRY and CDR2 is SYGVKD. CDR3 coding DNA: TGTGCCATCAGTGTTCTCCCACTTCAAGACAGGAGCTCCTACAATGAGCAGTTCTTC. It codes for CAISVLPLQDRSSYNEQFF.

The V call is TRBV18, the J call TRBJ1-1; D is unresolved. The CDR3 contains 14 residues. Trimming took off 3 bases at V and 0 bases at J, with 8 bases between the two ends. Looked up from germline, CDR1 is KGHSH and CDR2 is LQKENI. In DNA form, the CDR3 reads TGTGCCAGCTCACCGGCGGAGATGAACACTGAAGCTTTCTTT. Its protein product is CASSPAEMNTEAFF.

Only a few counts were recorded for this clone. The gene calls are TRBV7-9 and TRBJ2-7; TRBD2 might be the D (6 bases). The CDR3 totals 13 residues. Germline CDR1 reads SEHNR; CDR2 reads FQNEAQ (reference sequence). V gave up 3 bases and J gave up 7 bases, with 13 bases separating them. The CDR3 DNA follows: TGTGCCAGCAGCTTCGGAGGGACGGGGGAGCAGTACTTC. Residues: CASSFGGTGEQYF.

Comments on this clone: This may be a read error: a much more frequent sequence differs by one nucleotide. Other DNA sequences in the same sample also yield this CDR3. This chain links TRBV4-1 with TRBJ2-7; the match to TRBD2 covers 7 bases. The CDR3 length is 14 residues. The junction had 5 bases not matched to a gene; V was cut back by 1 base and J by 5 bases. Per germline, CDR1 MGHRA and CDR2 YSYEKL. The CDR3: CASSQAAGRDEQYF. DNA for the CDR3: TGCGCCAGCAGCCAAGCGGCAGGGAGGGACGAGCAGTACTTC.

The chain combines TRBV5-4 with TRBJ2-2; 8 nucleotides match TRBD2. The CDR3 is 15 amino acids. V was clipped by 7 bases and J by 5 bases; unmatched bases: 10. Germline V gene data show CDR1 as SGHNT and CDR2 as YYREEE (reference sequence). CDR3 bases: TGTGCCAGCTGGCGGGAGCGGGAGTATACCGGGGAGCTGTTTTTT. As protein: CASWREREYTGELFF.

V is TRBV30 and J is TRBJ2-6; 11 bases are a match to TRBD2. Germline trimming cut 4 bases from V and 0 bases from J; bases unmatched to any gene: 8. The CDR3 loop spans 18 amino acids. Per germline, CDR1 GTSNPN and CDR2 SVGIG (reference sequence). For the CDR3, the DNA is TGTGCCTGGATGTTCCAGACTAGCGGGGTCTCTGGGGCCAACGTCCTGACTTTC. Amino acid sequence: CAWMFQTSGVSGANVLTF.

J is TRBJ2-7 and V is TRBV4-1; 8 nucleotides align to TRBD2. The J segment lost 2 bases and the V segment lost 4 bases, leaving 7 bases of the junction unmatched. The CDR3 length is 15 residues. CDR1 and CDR2 from the germline V gene are MGHRA and YSYEKL. CDR3 amino acids: CASSRIAGGAYEQYF. CDR3 nucleotides: TGCGCCAGCAGCCGAATTGCGGGGGGAGCCTACGAGCAGTACTTC.

The chain links TRBV10-2 to TRBJ2-3; the match to TRBD2 covers 11 bases. Germline assignment: CDR1 WSHSY and CDR2 SAAADI. The junction had 7 bases not matched to a gene; V was cut back by 8 bases and J by 6 bases. This CDR3 contains 14 residues. The CDR3: CASWSSGRGDTQYF. CDR3 bases: TGCGCCAGCTGGAGTAGCGGGAGGGGGGATACGCAGTATTTT.

V and J are TRBV19 and TRBJ1-5; possible D gene TRBD1, 6 bases. Germline lookup yields CDR1 LNHDA and CDR2 SQIVND (reference sequence). CDR3 size: 18 residues. Trimming left V 8 bases short and J 0 bases short, with 23 bases between. DNA of the CDR3: TGTGCCAGTTTCCCCGGGATGACAGGAGATTATAGCAATCAGCCCCAGCATTTT. Amino acid sequence: CASFPGMTGDYSNQPQHF.

The genes are TRBV2 and TRBJ2-7; 7 nucleotides line up with TRBD1. Trimming cost V 3 bases and J 0 bases; bases outside gene matches: 5. Germline values: CDR1 SNHLY, CDR2 FYNNEI. The CDR3 consists of 15 residues. CDR3 sequence (DNA): TGTGCCAGCAGTGATAGAAGGACAGGCTCCTACGAGCAGTACTTC. Residues: CASSDRRTGSYEQYF.

This rearrangement joins TRBV9 to TRBJ2-1; TRBD2 aligns across 8 bases. The CDR3 runs 17 residues. Per the germline V gene, CDR1 is SGDLS and CDR2 is YYNGEE. Trimming removed 3 bases from V and 5 bases from J; junction bases left unmatched: 13. The chain's CDR3 is CASSADGSGGPDNEQFF. The CDR3 DNA reads TGTGCCAGCAGCGCGGACGGATCGGGAGGGCCCGACAATGAGCAGTTCTTC.

The chain employs TRBV10-3 and TRBJ1-1, with TRBD1 matching over 8 bases. The CDR3 is 13 residues long. Trimming cost V 6 bases and J 1 base; bases outside gene matches: 1. Germline V gene sequence: CDR1 ENHRY, CDR2 SYGVKD. DNA of the CDR3: TGTGCCATCAGGGGGACAGGGAACACTGAAGCTTTCTTT. Protein product: CAIRGTGNTEAFF.

V is TRBV10-3 and J is TRBJ1-1; 11 bases fit TRBD1. The CDR3 consists of 14 residues. CDR1 is ENHRY, CDR2 SYGVKD, per germline. The V and J ends lost 2 bases and 9 bases, in that order; junction bases with no gene match: 5. The CDR3 protein is CAISEGQGAKKAFF. The CDR3 coding sequence is TGTGCCATCAGTGAGGGACAGGGGGCGAAGAAAGCTTTCTTT.

The CDR3 bases are TGTGCCAGCAGCTCCGGGAAGGACCCCTATGGCTACACCTTC. It encodes CASSSGKDPYGYTF. The chain joins TRBV13 to TRBJ1-2, with D unclear. The CDR3 spans 14 residues. Trimming took off 4 bases at V and 4 bases at J, with 13 bases between the two ends. CDR1 is PRHDT and CDR2 is FYEKMQ in the germline V gene (reference sequence).

The CDR3 sequence is CASAEWSPNQPQHF. In DNA, the CDR3 is TGTGCCAGTGCCGAGTGGAGTCCAAATCAGCCCCAGCATTTT. The chain couples TRBV19 to TRBJ1-5, with D uncertain. Per the germline V gene, CDR1 is LNHDA and CDR2 is SQIVND (reference sequence). The CDR3 consists of 14 residues. V lost 8 bases to trimming and J lost 4 bases, with 15 bases between them.

This clone came up once. The chain uses TRBV7-2 and TRBJ2-4, with D perhaps matching TRBD1 (5 bases). V was clipped by 3 bases and J by 7 bases, with 16 bases between them. This CDR3 spans 15 amino acids. The germline V gene encodes CDR1 SGHTA and CDR2 FQGNSA. CDR3 sequence: CASSFSNDRTNIQYF. In DNA, the CDR3 is TGTGCCAGCAGCTTCTCAAACGACAGAACTAACATTCAGTACTTC.

The rearrangement links TRBV19 to TRBJ2-3; D may be TRBD2 (5 bases). This CDR3 region has 15 residues. CDR1 LNHDA and CDR2 SQIVND come from the germline V gene (reference sequence). Trimming pared 7 bases from V and 6 bases from J, leaving 20 bases between. CDR3 sequence: CASMDSSSPLDTQYF. The CDR3 DNA is TGTGCCAGTATGGACTCTAGCTCCCCCCTCGATACGCAGTATTTT. The full variable domain, with the rest looked up from reference TRBV19 and TRBJ2-3, is DGGITQSPKYLFRKEGQNVTLSCEQNLNHDAMYWYRQDPGQGLRLIYYSQIVNDFQKGDIAEGYSVSREKKESFPLTVTSAQKNPTAFYLCASMDSSSPLDTQYFGPGTRLTVL.

The chain employs TRBV4-1 and TRBJ1-2; D is undetermined. Germline V lookup: CDR1 MGHRA, CDR2 YSYEKL. V lost 1 base and J lost 1, with 7 bases in between. The CDR3 runs to 14 residues. CDR3 protein: CASSQVLVNYGYTF. CDR3 coding DNA: TGCGCCAGCAGCCAAGTGTTAGTTAACTATGGCTACACCTTC.

The chain has TRBV5-4 and TRBJ2-2; 9 nucleotides align to TRBD1. V lost 3 bases and J lost 7; bases outside the gene matches: 16. The CDR3 contains 18 residues. Looked up from germline, CDR1 is SGHNT and CDR2 is YYREEE (reference sequence). The CDR3 DNA follows: TGTGCCAGCAGCTCTTCCATACAGTACAGGGGGCCGGGCGGGGAGCTGTTTTTT. It yields the protein CASSSSIQYRGPGGELFF. Using reference TRBV5-4 and TRBJ2-2 for the parts outside the CDR3, the full variable domain is ETGVTQSPTHLIKTRGQQVTLRCSSQSGHNTVSWYQQALGQGPQFIFQYYREEENGRGNFPPRFSGLQFPNYSSELNVNALELDDSALYLCASSSSIQYRGPGGELFFGEGSRLTVL.

The chain carries TRBV7-3 and TRBJ2-1; D might be TRBD1 (6 bases). CDR1 and CDR2 from the germline V gene are SGHTA and FQGTGA. V gave up 5 bases and J gave up 2 bases, with 13 bases separating them. CDR3 length: 15 amino acids. The CDR3 DNA sequence: TGTGCCAGCAGCACGGACAGAGAGACCTACAATGAGCAGTTCTTC. Amino acid sequence: CASSTDRETYNEQFF.

The CDR3 DNA is TGTGCCAGCAGCTCAGGACAGGGGGAAGGCTACACCTTC. Translated: CASSSGQGEGYTF. This chain connects TRBV5-4 to TRBJ1-2, with 10 nucleotides matching TRBD1. The CDR3 contains 13 residues. The V gene's germline CDR1 is SGHNT and CDR2 YYREEE (reference sequence). Trimming removed 3 bases from V and 8 bases from J; junction bases left unmatched: 4. The full variable domain, in which reference TRBV5-4 and TRBJ1-2 provide the parts outside the CDR3, is ETGVTQSPTHLIKTRGQQVTLRCSSQSGHNTVSWYQQALGQGPQFIFQYYREEENGRGNFPPRFSGLQFPNYSSELNVNALELDDSALYLCASSSGQGEGYTFGSGTRLTVV.

DNA for the CDR3: TGTGCCAGCAGCCCAGGGACAGGGGGCATCACCGGGGAGCTGTTTTTT. Translated: CASSPGTGGITGELFF. The chain carries TRBV7-3 and TRBJ2-2, with 12 nucleotides matching TRBD1. The CDR3 length is 16 residues. Germline CDR1 SGHTA, CDR2 FQGTGA. The ends lost 5 bases at V and 4 bases at J; junction bases unmatched: 5.

The chain has TRBV5-1 and TRBJ2-1; 10 nucleotides line up with TRBD1. J gave up 8 bases and V 4 bases, and 15 bases lay outside the gene matches. Germline values: CDR1 SGHRS, CDR2 YFSETQ. This CDR3 is built from 17 residues. In DNA, the CDR3 is TGCGCCAGCAGCCCCGCCGGGGACAGGGGTGCATTCGATGAGCAGTTCTTC. Residues: CASSPAGDRGAFDEQFF.

The rearrangement uses TRBV2 and TRBJ2-7; 14 bases are a match to TRBD2. Germline V lookup: CDR1 SNHLY, CDR2 FYNNEI. The CDR3 has 16 residues. The trim removed 8 bases at V and 7 bases at J, leaving 13 bases unmatched. The CDR3 reads CASLPGTSGSRSEQYF. The CDR3 nucleotides read TGTGCCAGCCTACCAGGGACTAGCGGGAGCAGGAGTGAGCAGTACTTC.

This clone came up once. The V call is TRBV5-8, the J call TRBJ1-5; D call uncertain. The ends were cut back, 3 bases at V and 4 bases at J, with 5 bases in the middle. This CDR3 comprises 12 residues. Germline lookup yields CDR1 SGHTS and CDR2 YDEGEE. CDR3 region: CASSSGNQPQHF. The CDR3 region has the DNA TGTGCCAGCAGCTCGGGTAATCAGCCCCAGCATTTT.

This clone was detected only once. This rearrangement joins TRBV19 to TRBJ2-6; 7 bases agree with TRBD2. The CDR3 has 18 residues. Germline trimming cut 3 bases from V and 1 base from J; bases unmatched to any gene: 9. Germline V gene lookup returns CDR1 LNHDA and CDR2 SQIVND (reference sequence). DNA for the CDR3: TGTGCCAGTAGTATTGGCGGGGGTAGTATATCTGGGGCCAACGTCCTGACTTTC. It specifies CASSIGGGSISGANVLTF. Full variable domain (outside the CDR3, taken from reference TRBV19 and TRBJ2-6): DGGITQSPKYLFRKEGQNVTLSCEQNLNHDAMYWYRQDPGQGLRLIYYSQIVNDFQKGDIAEGYSVSREKKESFPLTVTSAQKNPTAFYLCASSIGGGSISGANVLTFGAGSRLTVL.

This clone appeared a single time. The gene calls are TRBV5-1 and TRBJ2-1; the match to TRBD2 covers 9 bases. The CDR3 consists of 16 residues. V dropped 5 bases and J dropped 6; count of bases not matched to a gene: 12. CDR1 SGHRS and CDR2 YFSETQ come from the germline V gene. The CDR3 spells CASRPPRTSEPNEQFF. The CDR3 DNA sequence: TGCGCCAGCAGGCCACCCCGGACTAGCGAACCCAATGAGCAGTTCTTC. The variable domain in full, completed from reference TRBV5-1 and TRBJ2-1, reads KAGVTQTPRYLIKTRGQQVTLSCSPISGHRSVSWYQQTPGQGLQFLFEYFSETQRNKGNFPGRFSGRQFSNSRSEMNVSTLELGDSALYLCASRPPRTSEPNEQFFGPGTRLTVL.

This clone was detected once. V and J are TRBV4-1 and TRBJ1-3; TRBD1 matches 9 bases. Germline values: CDR1 MGHRA, CDR2 YSYEKL. The junction had 0 bases not matched to a gene; V was cut back by 3 bases and J by 0 bases. The CDR3 spans 15 residues. The CDR3 DNA follows: TGCGCCAGCAGCCAGGGACAGGGCTCTGGAAACACCATATATTTT. As protein: CASSQGQGSGNTIYF.